Shown below are 19 T cell receptor beta chains from a single sample sequenced in a study of cytomegalovirus exposure and HLA in healthy donors. Only in-frame clones appear in the TCRdb table, and some are missing; sequencing was by immunoSEQ multiplex PCR. This table holds 71,000 or so clones, approximately 93% found once. The sample comprised PBMCs. The origin of the receptors is a man younger than 30 in good health and CMV-seropositive.

The chain carries TRBV2 and TRBJ2-3; 12 nucleotides line up with TRBD2. This CDR3 is 15 amino acids long. Germline V CDR1 and CDR2: SNHLY, FYNNEI. The junction had 6 bases not matched to a gene; V was cut back by 7 bases and J by 4 bases. The CDR3 DNA follows: TGTGCCAGCACTCAGGGACTAGCGGGCTCAGATACGCAGTATTTT. It is translated as CASTQGLAGSDTQYF. Looking up the rest from reference TRBV2 and TRBJ2-3 gives the full variable domain: EPEVTQTPSHQVTQMGQEVILRCVPISNHLYFYWYRQILGQKVEFLVSFYNNEISEKSEIFDDQFSVERPDGSNFTLKIRSTKLEDSAMYFCASTQGLAGSDTQYFGPGTRLTVL.

This chain links TRBV2 with TRBJ2-2; D possibly corresponds to TRBD1 (5 bases). Trimming took 5 bases from V and 7 from J, leaving 17 bases between them. This CDR3 comprises 15 residues. The germline V gene has CDR1 SNHLY and CDR2 FYNNEI. This CDR3 is CASSFKDTRFGELFF. CDR3 bases: TGTGCCAGCAGTTTTAAGGACACGCGTTTCGGGGAGCTGTTTTTT. Looking up the rest from reference TRBV2 and TRBJ2-2 gives the full variable domain: EPEVTQTPSHQVTQMGQEVILRCVPISNHLYFYWYRQILGQKVEFLVSFYNNEISEKSEIFDDQFSVERPDGSNFTLKIRSTKLEDSAMYFCASSFKDTRFGELFFGEGSRLTVL.

This clone was seen once. This chain joins TRBV5-1 and TRBJ2-7; no firm D call. CDR1 is SGHRS, CDR2 YFSETQ, per germline. Between the trimmed V and J ends, which lost 0 bases and 2 bases, there was a span of 6 bases. This CDR3 has 13 residues. This CDR3 is CASSLELPYEQYF. For the CDR3, the DNA is TGCGCCAGCAGCTTGGAACTACCCTACGAGCAGTACTTC.

This chain links TRBV5-1 with TRBJ2-1, with unresolved D. Deletions cut 0 bases from V and 8 bases from J, with 6 bases between. This CDR3 is built from 12 residues. Germline CDR1 reads SGHRS; CDR2 reads YFSETQ. The CDR3 is CASSLERYEQFF. CDR3 bases: TGCGCCAGCAGCTTGGAGAGATATGAGCAGTTCTTC. Drawing the rest from reference TRBV5-1 and TRBJ2-1, the complete variable domain is KAGVTQTPRYLIKTRGQQVTLSCSPISGHRSVSWYQQTPGQGLQFLFEYFSETQRNKGNFPGRFSGRQFSNSRSEMNVSTLELGDSALYLCASSLERYEQFFGPGTRLTVL.

V and J are TRBV28 and TRBJ1-5; 11 bases align to TRBD1. Germline V lookup: CDR1 MDHEN, CDR2 SYDVKM. This CDR3 has 17 amino acids. V shed 2 bases, J shed 4 bases, and the junction held 7 bases outside the gene matches. Here the CDR3 reads CASSLPWTGGANQPQHF. DNA of the CDR3: TGTGCCAGCAGTTTACCGTGGACAGGGGGCGCGAATCAGCCCCAGCATTTT.

The chain joins TRBV6-6 to TRBJ2-3; D gene uncertain. The germline V gene encodes CDR1 MNHNY and CDR2 SVGAGI (reference sequence). The CDR3 length is 12 residues. Trimming pared 8 bases from V and 1 base from J, leaving 7 bases between. Here the CDR3 reads CASWSGTDTQYF. CDR3 DNA: TGTGCCAGCTGGTCAGGCACAGATACGCAGTATTTT.

The V and J genes are TRBV5-1 and TRBJ2-7, with 10 bases aligning to TRBD2. The CDR3 covers 16 residues. From germline, CDR1 is SGHRS and CDR2 YFSETQ. V lost 5 bases and J lost 4; bases outside the gene matches: 12. The CDR3 sequence: CASSSTLLAGMYEQYF. For the CDR3, the DNA is TGCGCCAGCAGTTCTACCCTACTAGCGGGAATGTACGAGCAGTACTTC.

The chain uses TRBV27 and TRBJ1-2, with 7 bases aligning to TRBD1. The CDR3 covers 14 residues. V shed 8 bases, J shed 0 bases, and the junction held 6 bases outside the gene matches. Germline lookup yields CDR1 MNHEY and CDR2 SMNVEV (reference sequence). The CDR3 DNA sequence: TGTGCCAGCGGGGAGACAGGGTCTAACTATGGCTACACCTTC. Protein product: CASGETGSNYGYTF.

The rearrangement links TRBV19 to TRBJ2-1, with D possibly TRBD2 on 5 matching bases. The germline gives CDR1 LNHDA, CDR2 SQIVND (reference sequence). The CDR3 loop spans 14 amino acids. V was pared by 4 bases and J by 4 bases, with 11 bases between. CDR3 sequence: CASSTDWTYNEQFF. Written as DNA, the CDR3 is TGTGCCAGTAGTACCGACTGGACTTACAATGAGCAGTTCTTC.

J is TRBJ2-1 and V is TRBV13; TRBD1 might be the D (6 bases). Per the germline V gene, CDR1 is PRHDT and CDR2 is FYEKMQ (reference sequence). Between the trimmed V and J ends, which lost 0 bases and 6 bases, there was a span of 12 bases. This CDR3 is built from 15 residues. DNA of the CDR3: TGTGCCAGCAGCTTAGGCCGCAGGGGTTCCAATGAGCAGTTCTTC. Protein product: CASSLGRRGSNEQFF.

This chain uses TRBV19 with TRBJ2-6; possibly TRBD2 for D (6 bases). The germline V gene has CDR1 LNHDA and CDR2 SQIVND (reference sequence). Trimming removed 7 bases from V and 1 base from J, with 8 bases in between. This CDR3 is built from 14 residues. For the CDR3, the DNA is TGTGCCAGTAAGGAGGGGTCTGGGGCCAACGTCCTGACTTTC. Amino acids: CASKEGSGANVLTF.

The genes are TRBV5-1 and TRBJ2-3; 7 bases are a match to TRBD2. Unmatched junction bases numbered 2, after V lost 4 bases and J lost 0 bases. The CDR3 loop spans 14 amino acids. Germline V CDR1 and CDR2: SGHRS, YFSETQ. This CDR3 is CASSLSGSTDTQYF. The DNA for the CDR3 is TGCGCCAGCAGCCTTAGCGGGAGCACAGATACGCAGTATTTT. Complete variable domain (other parts from reference TRBV5-1 and TRBJ2-3): KAGVTQTPRYLIKTRGQQVTLSCSPISGHRSVSWYQQTPGQGLQFLFEYFSETQRNKGNFPGRFSGRQFSNSRSEMNVSTLELGDSALYLCASSLSGSTDTQYFGPGTRLTVL.

This clone appeared a single time. The chain recombines TRBV28 with TRBJ2-7; D unresolved. The CDR3 covers 12 residues. V was cut by 6 bases and J by 1 base, with 7 bases left in between. CDR1 is MDHEN, CDR2 SYDVKM, per germline. The DNA for the CDR3 is TGTGCCAGCAGGACCGGGTCCTACGAGCAGTACTTC. Protein product: CASRTGSYEQYF. Full variable domain (remainder filled in from reference TRBV28 and TRBJ2-7): DVKVTQSSRYLVKRTGEKVFLECVQDMDHENMFWYRQDPGLGLRLIYFSYDVKMKEKGDIPEGYSVSREKKERFSLILESASTNQTSMYLCASRTGSYEQYFGPGTRLTVT.

The genes are TRBV28 and TRBJ2-2, with a weak D call TRBD2 (5 bases). The CDR3 loop spans 13 amino acids. The ends were cut back, 8 bases at V and 0 bases at J, with 7 bases in the middle. CDR1 MDHEN and CDR2 SYDVKM come from the germline V gene. The CDR3 reads CASGSSNTGELFF. In DNA, the CDR3 is TGTGCCAGCGGGAGTTCGAACACCGGGGAGCTGTTTTTT. Supplemented by reference TRBV28 and TRBJ2-2, the full variable domain reads DVKVTQSSRYLVKRTGEKVFLECVQDMDHENMFWYRQDPGLGLRLIYFSYDVKMKEKGDIPEGYSVSREKKERFSLILESASTNQTSMYLCASGSSNTGELFFGEGSRLTVL.

The chain uses TRBV7-8 and TRBJ1-2, with 8 nucleotides matching TRBD1. CDR1 SGHVS and CDR2 FQNEAQ come from the germline V gene. V was pared by 5 bases and J by 7 bases, with 6 bases of the junction left unmatched. This CDR3 is 13 amino acids long. The CDR3 bases are TGTGCCAGCAGCCCCGACAGGGGTGGTGGCTACACCTTC. Residues: CASSPDRGGGYTF.

This clone was recorded only once. V is TRBV5-6 and J is TRBJ2-5; the D gene is possibly TRBD1 (5 bases). Germline V gene data show CDR1 as SGHDT and CDR2 as YYEEEE. The germline V and J ends were trimmed by 2 bases and 2 bases, with 10 bases remaining between them. The CDR3 runs 14 residues. CDR3 protein: CASSFPTVQETQYF. The CDR3 region has the DNA TGTGCCAGCAGCTTCCCGACAGTACAAGAGACCCAGTACTTC.

This clone was detected only a few times. The genes are TRBV6-1 and TRBJ2-2; D is undetermined. V was shortened by 6 bases and J by 7 bases, with 18 bases between the two germline ends. The germline V gene encodes CDR1 MNHNS and CDR2 SASEGT. CDR3 length: 15 amino acids. The CDR3 protein is CASSDSLASHGELFF. CDR3 nucleotides: TGTGCCAGCAGCGACTCCTTAGCATCCCACGGGGAGCTGTTTTTT.

The gene calls are TRBV15 and TRBJ2-3, with 10 bases identical to TRBD2. Germline-derived CDR1 and CDR2 are LNHNV and YYDKDF (reference sequence). J gave up 2 bases and V 5 bases, and 7 bases lay outside the gene matches. The CDR3 consists of 16 residues. The CDR3: CATSSGTSAYTDTQYF. In DNA form, the CDR3 reads TGTGCCACCAGCTCCGGGACTAGCGCTTACACAGATACGCAGTATTTT.

The chain is built from TRBV4-1 and TRBJ1-2; 9 nucleotides line up with TRBD1. The CDR3 spans 14 residues. Germline lookup yields CDR1 MGHRA and CDR2 YSYEKL. V was clipped by 1 base and J by 5 bases; unmatched bases: 2. The CDR3 DNA reads TGCGCCAGCAGCCAAGTCGGGACAGGGTATGGCTACACCTTC. The encoded protein is CASSQVGTGYGYTF.